The TCR beta chain under discussion was sequenced for a study of blood T cell repertoires in COVID-19. Clinical history as reported by participants underpinned cohort assignment. Repertoires were generated with immunoSEQ multiplex PCR, while TCRdb's copy carries only in-frame clones and drops some. There are 110,000 to 150,000 clones in the sample; about 87% occur only once, and about 11% lies in the top ten. This receptor was obtained from a man in his sixties who had recovered from COVID-19. Sequenced sample: PBMCs or T cells enriched from blood (not recorded which).

Written as DNA, the CDR3 is TGTGCCAGCAGGCGGACTACCGACTATGGCTACACCTTC. Translation: CASRRTTDYGYTF. The chain recombines TRBV6-5 with TRBJ1-2; D is ambiguous. There are 13 residues in the CDR3. CDR1 and CDR2 (germline): MNHEY, SVGAGI. The ends were cut back, 6 bases at V and 3 bases at J, with 11 bases in the middle.